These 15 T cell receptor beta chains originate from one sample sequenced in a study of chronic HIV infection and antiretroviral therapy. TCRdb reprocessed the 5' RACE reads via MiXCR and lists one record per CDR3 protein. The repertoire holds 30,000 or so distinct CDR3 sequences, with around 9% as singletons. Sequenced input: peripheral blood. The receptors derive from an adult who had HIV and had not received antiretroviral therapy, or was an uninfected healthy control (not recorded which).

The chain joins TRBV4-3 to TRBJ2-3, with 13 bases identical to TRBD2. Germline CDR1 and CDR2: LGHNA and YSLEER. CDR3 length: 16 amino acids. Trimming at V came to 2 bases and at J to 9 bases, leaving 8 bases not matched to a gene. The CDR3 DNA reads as TGCGCCAGCAGCCAAAGGACTAGCGGGGGTCGCAGGACGCAGTATTTT. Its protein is CASSQRTSGGRRTQYF.

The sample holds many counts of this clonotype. The CDR3 loop is CASSQGRTGGANGYTF. In nucleotides, the CDR3 is TGCGCCAGCAGCCAAGGTCGGACAGGGGGCGCAAATGGCTACACCTTC. This sequence joins TRBV4-1 and TRBJ1-2; 11 bases match TRBD1. The germline gives CDR1 MGHRA, CDR2 YSYEKL. After removal of 1 base from V and 6 bases from J, the junction contained 7 bases not matched to a gene. The CDR3 length is 16 residues.

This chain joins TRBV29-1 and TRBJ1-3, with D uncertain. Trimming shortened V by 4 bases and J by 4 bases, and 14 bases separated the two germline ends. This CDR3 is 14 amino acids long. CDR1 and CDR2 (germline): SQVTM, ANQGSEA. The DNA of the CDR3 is TGCAGCGTTGCGGAGCCCGGCGGGGGAAACACCATATATTTT. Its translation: CSVAEPGGGNTIYF.

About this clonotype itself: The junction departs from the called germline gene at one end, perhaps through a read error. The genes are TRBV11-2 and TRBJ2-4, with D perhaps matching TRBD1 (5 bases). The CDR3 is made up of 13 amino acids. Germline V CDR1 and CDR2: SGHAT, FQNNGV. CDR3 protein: CAGSFGHLNIQYF. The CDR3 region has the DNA TGTGCCGGCAGCTTCGGACACTTAAACATTCAGTACTTC.

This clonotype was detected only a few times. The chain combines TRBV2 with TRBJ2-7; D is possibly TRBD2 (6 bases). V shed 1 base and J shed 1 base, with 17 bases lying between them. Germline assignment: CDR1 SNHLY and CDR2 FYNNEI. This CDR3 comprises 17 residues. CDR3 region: CASSEGSAGHSSYEQYF. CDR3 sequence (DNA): TGTGCCAGCAGTGAAGGTTCCGCGGGGCACTCATCCTACGAGCAGTACTTC.

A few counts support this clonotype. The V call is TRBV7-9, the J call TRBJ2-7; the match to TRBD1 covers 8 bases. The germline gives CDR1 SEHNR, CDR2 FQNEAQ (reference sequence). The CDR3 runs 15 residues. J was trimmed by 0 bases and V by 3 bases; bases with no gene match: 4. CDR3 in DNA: TGTGCCAGCAGCTTGGGACAGGTGAGCTCCTACGAGCAGTACTTC. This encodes CASSLGQVSSYEQYF.

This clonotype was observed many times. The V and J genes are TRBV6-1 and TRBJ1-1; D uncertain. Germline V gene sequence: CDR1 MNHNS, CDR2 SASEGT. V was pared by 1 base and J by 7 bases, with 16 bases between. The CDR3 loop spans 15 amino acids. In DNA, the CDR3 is TGTGCCAGCAGTGAAGGTAGCAGAACCCTTCTTGAAGCTTTCTTT. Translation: CASSEGSRTLLEAFF.

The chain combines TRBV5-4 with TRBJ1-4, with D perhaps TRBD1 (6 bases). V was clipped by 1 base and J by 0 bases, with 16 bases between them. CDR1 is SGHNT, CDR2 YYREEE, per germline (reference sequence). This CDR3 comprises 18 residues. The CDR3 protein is CASSLKYRVRATNEKLFF. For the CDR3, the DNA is TGTGCCAGCAGCTTGAAATACAGGGTTCGGGCAACTAATGAAAAACTGTTTTTT.

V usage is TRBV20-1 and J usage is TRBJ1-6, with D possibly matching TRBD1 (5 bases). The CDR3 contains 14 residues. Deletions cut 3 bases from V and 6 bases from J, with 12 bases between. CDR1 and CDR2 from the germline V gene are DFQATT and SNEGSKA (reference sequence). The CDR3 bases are TGCAGTGCTAGTTCGGGACGTGGTAATTCACCCCTCCACTTT. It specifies CSASSGRGNSPLHF.

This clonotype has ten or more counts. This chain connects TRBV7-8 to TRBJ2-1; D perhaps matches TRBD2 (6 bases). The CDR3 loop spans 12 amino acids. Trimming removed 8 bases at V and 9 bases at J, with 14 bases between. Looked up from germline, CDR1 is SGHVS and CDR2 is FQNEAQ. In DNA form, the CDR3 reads TGTGCCAGCGAGGGACTGAGGGCTGAGCAGTTCTTC. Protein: CASEGLRAEQFF.

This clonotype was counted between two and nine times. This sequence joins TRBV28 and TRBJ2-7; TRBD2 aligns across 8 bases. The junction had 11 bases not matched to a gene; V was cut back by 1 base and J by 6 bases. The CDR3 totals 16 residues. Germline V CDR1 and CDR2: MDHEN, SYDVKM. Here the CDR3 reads CASSLLSDGGAIEQYF. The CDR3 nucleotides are TGTGCCAGCAGTTTATTATCTGACGGGGGGGCCATCGAGCAGTACTTC.

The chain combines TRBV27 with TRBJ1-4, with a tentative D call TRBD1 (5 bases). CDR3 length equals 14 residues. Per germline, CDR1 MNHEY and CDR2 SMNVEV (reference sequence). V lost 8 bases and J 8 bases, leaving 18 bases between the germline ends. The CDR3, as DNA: TGTGCCAGCCGGCTCCGGGACGGCATCGAAAAACTGTTTTTT. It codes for CASRLRDGIEKLFF.

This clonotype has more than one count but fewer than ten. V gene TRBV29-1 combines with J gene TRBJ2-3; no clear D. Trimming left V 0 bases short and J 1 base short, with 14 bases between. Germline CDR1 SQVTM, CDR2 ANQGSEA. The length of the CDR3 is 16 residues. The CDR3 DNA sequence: TGCAGCGTTGAAGAACCAACAAAAGGTGGCACAGATACGCAGTATTTT. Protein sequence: CSVEEPTKGGTDTQYF.

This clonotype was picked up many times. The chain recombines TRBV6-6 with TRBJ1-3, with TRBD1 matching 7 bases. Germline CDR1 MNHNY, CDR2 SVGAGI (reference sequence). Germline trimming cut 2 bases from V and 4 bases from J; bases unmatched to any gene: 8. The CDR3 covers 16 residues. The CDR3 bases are TGTGCCAGCAGTTACGAGGAGGGGGCGTTGGGAAACACCATATATTTT. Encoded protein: CASSYEEGALGNTIYF.

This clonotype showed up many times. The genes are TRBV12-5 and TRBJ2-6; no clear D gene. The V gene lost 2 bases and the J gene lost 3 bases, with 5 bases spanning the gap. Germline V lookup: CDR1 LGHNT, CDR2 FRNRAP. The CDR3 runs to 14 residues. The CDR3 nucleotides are TGTGCTAGTGGTTTGTTCGGTGGGGCCAACGTCCTGACTTTC. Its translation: CASGLFGGANVLTF. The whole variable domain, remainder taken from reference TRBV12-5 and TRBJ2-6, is DARVTQTPRHKVTEMGQEVTMRCQPILGHNTVFWYRQTMMQGLELLAYFRNRAPLDDSGMPKDRFSAEMPDATLATLKIQPSEPRDSAVYFCASGLFGGANVLTFGAGSRLTVL.